This T cell receptor beta chain was recovered during a study of blood T cells in healthy people across ages (dated by TCRdb to the mid-2010s). General notes on the study: Template switching captured roughly one uniquely barcoded TCR beta cDNA molecule per two T cells in model experiments. To avoid experimental bias, donors of different ages were distributed randomly across sequencing lanes. Age-related changes in TCR beta repertoire diversity were measured in the study by deep sequencing normalized with unique cDNA molecular identifiers. The donors were divided into four age groups: young (average around 16 years), middle-aged (almost 40), aged (62) and long-lived (roughly 82). For two donors (one aged 18 to 30 and one aged 80 or older), the study analyzed two additional independent replicas of 1 million unique cDNA reads from the same blood draw. What the research found in general, with its limitations: A strong correlation was found between observed TCR beta diversity and the percentage of naive T cells measured by flow cytometry. Donor CMV infection status was unknown, potentially confounding age-related changes in expanded clonotypes. Estimates of total diversity based on one million sequenced T cells were considered lower bounds and underestimates. Compared with the aged group, the long-lived group had more naive CD4+ T cells, fewer expanded clones and increased TCR diversity, a pattern suggesting age selection. Since profiling was done on bulk unsorted PBMCs, naive and antigen-experienced compartments could not be conclusively compared. As age increased, observed TCR beta diversity per million T cells dropped in a roughly linear way, and a significant reduction was already evident by age 40.

Donors were roughly 40 systemically healthy Caucasian individuals from Russia aged roughly 6 to 100 years. Each donor gave approximately 9.4 milliliters of peripheral blood, drawn into EDTA-treated Vacutainer tubes. Ficoll-Paque density-gradient centrifugation was used to isolate PBMCs, with at least 7 million per sample. Trizol reagent was used to extract total RNA from the PBMCs, yielding at least 5 micrograms per sample. The percentages of naive CD45RAhigh/CD27high T cells were determined by flow cytometry on a PBMC aliquot from every donor. Turning to this clonotype: What this receptor recognizes is not known. The sample holds no much larger clone one base away, and base qualities are not on file.

The library was prepared using 5' RACE. These reads were obtained on an Illumina HiSeq 2500. A second 7 to 11 cycle PCR used a sample-barcoded 5' primer and a J-beta primer mix. A unique molecular identifier was introduced onto each TCR beta cDNA molecule by a template-switch 5' adaptor carrying 12 random nucleotides. Each sample yielded at least 2.5 million CDR3-containing paired-end reads. First-strand cDNA synthesis was performed from all RNA using the Mint cDNA synthesis kit, with priming by a TRBC-specific oligonucleotide. After uracil-DNA glycosylase treatment, a first 18-cycle PCR used universal primers M1SS and BC2_uni_R on all cDNA. As for how the authors treated the data: For normalization, 1 million high-quality reads were randomly selected from each sample, with every read carrying a distinct molecular identifier. Reads sharing molecular identifiers were discarded rather than binned into consensus sequences. CDR3 identification, clonotype clustering and error correction used MiTCR with a Q25 quality threshold and the strictest error-elimination algorithm. A nonparametric unseen species model with Euler transformation was used to estimate a lower bound on total TCR beta diversity. TCRdb handled the public reads itself, with Q25 trimming in fastp and clone calling in MiXCR, and kept productive beta chains. One record per CDR3 amino acid sequence lists the most common genes and DNA. TCRdb, not the original authors, processed these V and J calls. The sample includes some 1.6 million distinct CDR3 sequences, with roughly 30% observed a single time. Together, the top ten hold 11% of the sample.

Trimming at the junction amounts to 3 bases on V and 0 bases on J, and the germline ends lie 17 bases apart. Taken from the germline V gene, the CDR1 and CDR2 loops are KGHDR and SFDVKD. The CDR3 sequence holds 18 residues, the cysteine and phenylalanine included. The DNA shown is the 54-base CDR3, in frame from base 1. This sequence originates from a young woman in good health. The sequence joins TRBV24-1 to TRBJ2-1; a confident D gene designation cannot be given. Sequencing was done on a sample of blood. The DNA is as follows: TGTGCCACCAGTGATGTGGGTCTTCCATCTAACTCCTACAATGAGCAGTTCTTC. Its translation reads: CATSDVGLPSNSYNEQFF.